A selection of T cell receptor beta chains follows, all from one sample in a study of CD8 T cells in ankylosing spondylitis. TCRdb itself ran the 5' RACE reads through MiXCR, one entry per CDR3 protein. The sample has around 390,000 distinct CDR3 sequences, approximately 20% seen once. Sequencing was performed on blood, either unsorted or a sorted T cell fraction (not recorded which). These receptors were obtained from a male donor with ankylosing spondylitis. Both conserved end residues are part of each CDR3. The order of the fields is D gene, J gene, clone size, V gene, CDR3 protein, CDR3 DNA. A D gene is named only where the DNA matches it firmly. Where a row states a size, it is once, few, many or the class of an expanded clone; other rows omit it.

>TRBD2|TRBJ2-7|few|TRBV20-1
CSARVAGDSYEQYF
TGCAGTGCTAGAGTGGCGGGGGATTCCTACGAGCAGTACTTC
>.|TRBJ2-1|once|TRBV6-2/TRBV6-3
CASSYGGGAYNEQFF
TGTGCCAGCAGTTACGGCGGCGGAGCCTACAATGAGCAGTTCTTC
>TRBD2|TRBJ2-1|.|TRBV5-6
CASSLRPSWTSLFF
TGTGCCAGCAGCTTGCGTCCCTCGTGGACTAGTCTATTCTTC
>.|TRBJ1-4|.|TRBV2
CASGQTAVRLFF
TGTGCCAGCGGCCAGACGGCAGTCAGGCTGTTTTTT
>.|TRBJ2-3|.|TRBV7-2
CASSLAGALTTDTQYF
TGTGCCAGCAGCTTAGCGGGAGCTCTGACCACAGATACGCAGTATTTT
>.|TRBJ2-7|once|TRBV15
CATSSSQDSIYEQYF
TGTGCCACCAGCAGTTCCCAGGACAGCATCTACGAGCAGTACTTC
>TRBD1|TRBJ2-3|.|TRBV11-2
CASRTTRGTLNTDTQYF
TGTGCCAGCAGGACCACCAGGGGGACCCTAAACACAGATACGCAGTATTTT
>TRBD1|TRBJ2-4|few|TRBV12-3/TRBV12-4
CASSEGQGAVHIQYF
TGTGCCAGCAGTGAGGGACAGGGGGCGGTTCACATTCAGTACTTC
>.|TRBJ2-2|.|TRBV12-3/TRBV12-4
CASSKTRELFF
TGTGCCAGCAGCAAGACTAGGGAGCTGTTTTTT
>TRBD2|TRBJ2-3|once|TRBV10-3
CAISMKEAGEDTQYF
TGTGCCATCAGTATGAAGGAAGCGGGAGAAGATACGCAGTATTTT
>.|TRBJ2-7|.|TRBV30
CAWSPDRLAYEQYF
TGTGCCTGGAGTCCCGACAGGTTAGCCTACGAGCAGTACTTC
>.|TRBJ2-3|few|TRBV4-1
CASSQEGRTLTDTQYF
TGCGCCAGCAGCCAAGAAGGGAGGACCCTCACGGATACGCAGTATTTT
>TRBD2|TRBJ2-1|few|TRBV7-6
CASSLRRSRRLAKDEQFF
TGTGCCAGCAGCCTTCGGAGGTCGAGGAGACTAGCGAAGGATGAGCAGTTCTTC
>.|TRBJ1-2|.|TRBV20-1
CSARTGSNGYTF
TGCAGTGCTAGAACAGGGAGCAATGGCTACACCTTC
>.|TRBJ2-5|few|TRBV21-1
CASSRAGVVETQYF
TGTGCCAGCAGCAGAGCGGGAGTCGTAGAGACCCAGTACTTC
>.|TRBJ1-2|.|TRBV14
CASSQDTAGWQDGYTF
TGTGCCAGCAGCCAAGATACGGCAGGGTGGCAGGATGGCTACACCTTC
>TRBD2|TRBJ2-7|few|TRBV5-1
CASSMGVGSGSFYEQYF
TGCGCCAGCAGTATGGGGGTGGGTAGCGGGTCTTTCTACGAGCAGTACTTC
>.|TRBJ1-2|.|TRBV27
CASSLEKGAMGYTF
TGTGCCAGCAGTTTGGAGAAGGGCGCTATGGGCTACACCTTC
>.|TRBJ1-5|few|TRBV20-1
CSAIVDGQPQHF
TGCAGTGCTATCGTGGACGGACAGCCCCAGCATTTT
>TRBD2|TRBJ2-5|.|TRBV7-2
CASSLASGSGQETQYF
TGTGCCAGCAGCTTAGCTAGCGGGAGTGGGCAAGAGACCCAGTACTTC
>.|TRBJ2-7|few|TRBV28
CASFGGYEQYF
TGTGCCAGTTTCGGGGGCTACGAGCAGTACTTC
>TRBD2|TRBJ2-4|few|TRBV3-1
CASSPQTSGRAFRDIQYF
TGTGCCAGCAGCCCACAGACTAGCGGGAGGGCATTTCGGGACATTCAGTACTTC
>.|TRBJ2-5|once|TRBV5-6
CASSFFVSETQYF
TGTGCCAGCAGCTTCTTCGTCTCGGAGACCCAGTACTTC
>.|TRBJ2-1|.|TRBV7-9
CASSSEVPSKQFF
TGTGCCAGCAGCTCCGAAGTCCCCTCGAAGCAGTTCTTC
>TRBD1|TRBJ2-7|few|TRBV12-3/TRBV12-4
CASSLRSSGTGYGALRQQYF
TGTGCCAGCAGTTTACGAAGTTCCGGGACAGGGTACGGGGCCCTACGACAGCAGTACTTC
>.|TRBJ1-6|.|TRBV21-1
CASSVQSYNSPLHF
TGTGCCAGCAGCGTCCAGTCCTATAATTCACCCCTCCACTTT
>TRBD2|TRBJ2-1|.|TRBV6-1
CASSRTSGRFGGEQFF
TGTGCCAGCAGTAGGACTAGCGGGAGATTCGGCGGTGAGCAGTTCTTC
>TRBD2|TRBJ2-7|.|TRBV5-1
CASSLTRTSGYAQYF
TGCGCCAGCAGCTTGACGCGGACTAGCGGGTACGCCCAGTACTTC
>.|TRBJ2-4|.|TRBV19
CASSKPRDVSAKNIQYF
TGTGCCAGTAGTAAGCCCCGGGACGTATCAGCCAAAAACATTCAGTACTTC
>.|TRBJ2-2|few|TRBV5-1
CASSLVWGTGELFF
TGCGCCAGCAGCTTGGTGTGGGGGACCGGGGAGCTGTTTTTT
>.|TRBJ2-7|.|TRBV9
CAPGYEQYF
TGTGCCCCGGGTTACGAGCAGTACTTC
>.|TRBJ2-2|.|TRBV5-1
CASSFRQDSTGELFF
TGCGCCAGCAGCTTCAGGCAGGACAGCACCGGGGAGCTGTTTTTT
>.|TRBJ2-6|few|TRBV18
CASSPPGGANVLTF
TGTGCCAGCTCACCACCGGGAGGGGCCAACGTCCTGACTTTC
>TRBD1|TRBJ2-1|.|TRBV24-1
CATSDPGTGGGNEQFF
TGTGCCACCAGTGACCCCGGGACAGGGGGCGGCAATGAGCAGTTCTTC
>.|TRBJ2-5|.|TRBV21-1
CASSPREDLRTQYF
TGTGCCAGCAGCCCGCGGGAGGACTTACGGACCCAGTACTTC